This TCR beta chain was sequenced during a study of cytomegalovirus exposure and HLA in healthy donors. A multiplex PCR was run with 60 Vbeta primers and 13 Jbeta primers. The assay was immunoSEQ multiplex PCR, and TCRdb's table has in-frame clones only and misses some. Of about 190,000 clones in the sample, over 65% were seen once. CDR1 is SSHAT, CDR2 FNYEAQ, per germline (reference sequence). CDR3 length equals 14 residues. Trimming shortened V by 2 bases and J by 3 bases, and 10 bases separated the two germline ends. The clonotype comes from a woman aged 25-40 years in good health and CMV-seronegative. Material: PBMCs. The J gene is TRBJ1-1, the V gene TRBV7-7; D possibly corresponds to TRBD1 (6 bases). The CDR3 DNA follows: TGTGCCAGCAGCTTATCCCCAGGGGACACTGAAGCTTTCTTT. Translating it yields CASSLSPGDTEAFF.